The 26 T cell receptor beta chains presented below share a single source sample, sequenced in a study of shared clonotypes between healthy human individuals. TCRdb's table, derived via immunoSEQ multiplex PCR, lists solely in-frame clones and lacks some. The profile covers millions of clones, with 85% to 95% appearing a single time and 0.13% taken by the ten largest. Sequencing was performed on naive CD4+ T cells sorted from blood. Regarding subset: CD45RA+ positively selected. Receptors originate from a man between 18 and 35 years old in good health.

The V and J genes are TRBV9 and TRBJ2-1; TRBD2 matches 10 bases. The CDR3 sequence is 16 residues long. With V trimmed by 0 bases and J by 2 bases, 2 bases remained unmatched. CDR1 and CDR2 from the germline V gene are SGDLS and YYNGEE. The CDR3 is CASSVELAGPYNEQFF. DNA for the CDR3: TGTGCCAGCAGCGTAGAACTAGCGGGGCCCTACAATGAGCAGTTCTTC.

The sample holds one count of this clone. The chain links TRBV9 to TRBJ2-6; D possibly corresponds to TRBD1 (6 bases). The CDR3 sequence is 19 residues long. Germline CDR1 and CDR2: SGDLS and YYNGEE. Trimming removed 1 base at V and 0 bases at J, with 17 bases between. CDR3 protein: CASSVTAGTRNSGANVLTF. Written as DNA, the CDR3 is TGTGCCAGCAGCGTAACCGCCGGGACACGGAACTCTGGGGCCAACGTCCTGACTTTC.

This sequence joins TRBV7-9 and TRBJ2-4; D unresolved. The ends were cut back, 5 bases at V and 0 bases at J, with 11 bases in the middle. The CDR3 length is 15 residues. Germline V gene lookup returns CDR1 SEHNR and CDR2 FQNEAQ (reference sequence). CDR3 residues: CASSPQILAKNIQYF. In DNA, the CDR3 is TGTGCCAGCAGCCCTCAAATACTAGCCAAAAACATTCAGTACTTC.

The rearrangement links TRBV19 to TRBJ2-7; TRBD1 matches at 9 bases. Germline V lookup: CDR1 LNHDA, CDR2 SQIVND (reference sequence). The CDR3 consists of 14 residues. Trimming removed 6 bases from V and 2 bases from J; junction bases left unmatched: 5. DNA of the CDR3: TGTGCCAGTAGCCTAGGACAGGGGCCCTACGAGCAGTACTTC. It encodes CASSLGQGPYEQYF.

The gene calls are TRBV9 and TRBJ1-1, with TRBD1 matching 8 bases. The CDR3 contains 16 residues. The germline V gene has CDR1 SGDLS and CDR2 YYNGEE. With 3 bases clipped from V and 1 base from J, the junction kept 8 bases outside the gene matches. CDR3 nucleotides: TGTGCCAGCAGCGCCGGACAGGGCCATTCGAACACTGAAGCTTTCTTT. The encoded protein is CASSAGQGHSNTEAFF.

V usage is TRBV5-1 and J usage is TRBJ2-1; 9 positions agree with TRBD2. Germline CDR1 SGHRS, CDR2 YFSETQ. V was pared by 4 bases and J by 6 bases, with 5 bases of the junction left unmatched. This CDR3 comprises 14 residues. CDR3 residues: CASSPAGGPNEQFF. The CDR3 coding sequence is TGCGCCAGCAGCCCAGCGGGAGGCCCCAATGAGCAGTTCTTC.

The chain employs TRBV28 and TRBJ1-3; D is unresolved. The CDR3 is made up of 14 amino acids. The V gene lost 3 bases and the J gene lost 4 bases, with 10 bases spanning the gap. From germline, CDR1 is MDHEN and CDR2 SYDVKM. The CDR3 DNA reads as TGTGCCAGCAGTTTGAGAATCCTAGGAAACACCATATATTTT. Protein sequence: CASSLRILGNTIYF.

The J gene is TRBJ2-7, the V gene TRBV14; D ambiguous. The CDR3 runs 15 residues. The V gene's germline CDR1 is SGHDN and CDR2 FVKESK. The ends were cut back, 1 base at V and 2 bases at J, with 12 bases in the middle. DNA for the CDR3: TGTGCCAGCAGCCAAGTTGCATCCTTCCCCTACGAGCAGTACTTC. Its translation is CASSQVASFPYEQYF.

The rearrangement joins TRBV25-1 to TRBJ1-6; D is possibly TRBD1 (5 bases). Germline V gene lookup returns CDR1 MGHDK and CDR2 SYGVNS. Trimming left V 2 bases short and J 0 bases short, with 14 bases between. The CDR3 extends over 18 amino acids. This chain's CDR3 is CASSELYRGSSYNSPLHF. The CDR3 region has the DNA TGTGCCAGCAGTGAACTTTACCGGGGGAGCTCCTATAATTCACCCCTCCACTTT.

This rearrangement joins TRBV11-2 to TRBJ1-1; D uncertain. Trimming took 2 bases from V and 0 from J, leaving 7 bases between them. CDR3 length equals 14 residues. Germline V gene sequence: CDR1 SGHAT, CDR2 FQNNGV. In nucleotides, the CDR3 is TGTGCCAGCAGCTTACCCCTTCTGAACACTGAAGCTTTCTTT. Amino acid sequence: CASSLPLLNTEAFF.

The rearrangement joins TRBV9 to TRBJ1-5, with D perhaps TRBD1 (5 bases). Germline CDR1 SGDLS, CDR2 YYNGEE. The ends were cut back, 0 bases at V and 7 bases at J, with 11 bases in the middle. The CDR3 has 14 amino acids. The CDR3 DNA reads TGTGCCAGCAGCGTAGGGTGGGAGGGGCAGCCCCAGCATTTT. Residues: CASSVGWEGQPQHF.

The V gene is TRBV5-1, the J gene TRBJ1-4, with unresolved D. The CDR3 contains 16 residues. Trimming took off 4 bases at V and 1 base at J, with 14 bases between the two ends. Germline-derived CDR1 and CDR2 are SGHRS and YFSETQ. This chain's CDR3 is CASSPLGQRTNEKLFF. In nucleotides, the CDR3 is TGCGCCAGCAGCCCCCTAGGGCAGCGAACTAATGAAAAACTGTTTTTT.

V usage is TRBV7-2 and J usage is TRBJ2-7; 9 nucleotides line up with TRBD1. Germline V gene sequence: CDR1 SGHTA, CDR2 FQGNSA. The CDR3 runs to 15 residues. V lost 3 bases and J lost 4; bases outside the gene matches: 7. In DNA form, the CDR3 reads TGTGCCAGCAGCTTCTCGGGACAGGGATTATACGAGCAGTACTTC. This codes for CASSFSGQGLYEQYF.

The gene calls are TRBV5-1 and TRBJ2-7; 7 nucleotides line up with TRBD1. Germline V gene lookup returns CDR1 SGHRS and CDR2 YFSETQ. The V gene end was trimmed by 7 bases and the J gene end by 5 bases; junction bases not matched to a gene: 6. This CDR3 has 12 amino acids. The DNA for the CDR3 is TGCGCCAGCTGTAGGGACAGCAACGAGCAGTACTTC. This encodes CASCRDSNEQYF.

The V gene is TRBV30, the J gene TRBJ2-5; D is possibly TRBD1 or TRBD2 (5 bases each). The CDR3 extends over 16 amino acids. Deletions cut 2 bases from V and 5 bases from J, with 21 bases between. Germline V lookup: CDR1 GTSNPN, CDR2 SVGIG (reference sequence). The CDR3 is CAWSSLRGFGGETQYF. The CDR3 DNA reads as TGTGCCTGGAGTTCTTTACGGGGCTTCGGCGGGGAGACCCAGTACTTC.

This CDR3 reads CATRGEREYADTQYF. CDR3 in DNA: TGTGCCACCAGGGGCGAGCGGGAGTACGCAGATACGCAGTATTTT. This chain connects TRBV15 to TRBJ2-3; 8 nucleotides match TRBD2. The CDR3 is 15 amino acids. Per the germline V gene, CDR1 is LNHNV and CDR2 is YYDKDF (reference sequence). After removal of 6 bases from V and 4 bases from J, the junction contained 9 bases not matched to a gene.

The chain couples TRBV18 to TRBJ2-7, with D perhaps TRBD1 or TRBD2 (7 bases each). V dropped 6 bases and J dropped 2 bases, with 23 bases sitting between them. Germline values: CDR1 KGHSH, CDR2 LQKENI. The length of the CDR3 is 17 residues. The CDR3 loop is CASSRGFDRAGAYEQYF. In DNA, the CDR3 is TGTGCCAGCTCGCGGGGCTTCGACAGGGCGGGAGCCTACGAGCAGTACTTC. Based on the CDR3 plus reference TRBV18 and TRBJ2-7, the full variable domain is NAGVMQNPRHLVRRRGQEARLRCSPMKGHSHVYWYRQLPEEGLKFMVYLQKENIIDESGMPKERFSAEFPKEGPSILRIQQVVRGDSAAYFCASSRGFDRAGAYEQYFGPGTRLTVT.

V and J are TRBV27 and TRBJ2-7; D is perhaps TRBD1 (6 bases). The CDR3 spans 15 residues. Germline values: CDR1 MNHEY, CDR2 SMNVEV (reference sequence). V gave up 2 bases and J gave up 3 bases, with 14 bases separating them. The CDR3 loop is CASSLGAGALYEQYF. Written as DNA, the CDR3 is TGTGCCAGCAGTTTAGGGGCAGGGGCCCTCTACGAGCAGTACTTC.

The chain joins TRBV2 to TRBJ2-7, with 8 positions matching TRBD1. V gave up 6 bases and J gave up 4 bases; unmatched junction bases: 14. CDR1 is SNHLY, CDR2 FYNNEI, per germline. CDR3 length: 16 amino acids. CDR3 region: CASSLLGQGSRYEQYF. The CDR3 DNA reads TGTGCCAGCAGCCTACTCGGACAGGGAAGTAGGTACGAGCAGTACTTC.

The gene calls are TRBV9 and TRBJ2-1; TRBD2 aligns across 8 bases. Germline CDR1 reads SGDLS; CDR2 reads YYNGEE. The V and J ends lost 0 bases and 8 bases, in that order; junction bases with no gene match: 13. The CDR3 loop spans 17 amino acids. The CDR3 protein is CASSVASGSRGQDEQFF. The CDR3 DNA reads TGTGCCAGCAGCGTAGCGAGCGGGAGTCGCGGTCAGGATGAGCAGTTCTTC.

The rearrangement uses TRBV5-1 and TRBJ1-5; weak D call: TRBD1 (5 bases). V dropped 0 bases and J dropped 3 bases, with 10 bases sitting between them. Germline CDR1 is SGHRS and CDR2 is YFSETQ. The CDR3 extends over 15 amino acids. For the CDR3, the DNA is TGCGCCAGCAGCTTGGATTCCGGGACCAATCAGCCCCAGCATTTT. Translating it yields CASSLDSGTNQPQHF. Filled out from reference TRBV5-1 and TRBJ1-5, the complete variable domain reads KAGVTQTPRYLIKTRGQQVTLSCSPISGHRSVSWYQQTPGQGLQFLFEYFSETQRNKGNFPGRFSGRQFSNSRSEMNVSTLELGDSALYLCASSLDSGTNQPQHFGDGTRLSIL.

V usage is TRBV5-1 and J usage is TRBJ2-2; 10 positions match TRBD2. This CDR3 is built from 16 residues. Germline V gene sequence: CDR1 SGHRS, CDR2 YFSETQ. The V and J ends lost 0 bases and 5 bases, in that order; junction bases with no gene match: 4. CDR3 in DNA: TGCGCCAGCAGCTTGGATCCTAGCGGGGGAACCGGGGAGCTGTTTTTT. This encodes CASSLDPSGGTGELFF.

The chain links TRBV10-3 to TRBJ1-6; tentatively, D is TRBD1 (5 bases). Trimming cost V 10 bases and J 14 bases, with 12 bases left between them. Germline V CDR1 and CDR2: ENHRY, SYGVKD. CDR3 size: 10 residues. This CDR3 is CATQGGTLHF. In DNA form, the CDR3 reads TGTGCCACCCAGGGAGGGACCCTCCACTTT.

The CDR3 coding sequence is TGTGCCAGCAGTTTAAGGTGGACAGATGAAAAACTGTTTTTT. It is translated as CASSLRWTDEKLFF. The chain links TRBV28 to TRBJ1-4; a possible D gene is TRBD1 (6 bases). The germline CDR1 and CDR2 sequences are MDHEN and SYDVKM. The CDR3 contains 14 residues. The V end lost 2 bases, the J end lost 6 bases, and 10 bases lay between the germline ends.

Comment on this clone: This may be a read error, as it is one base from a much larger clone. This sample includes further DNA sequences coding for the same CDR3. This chain connects TRBV7-9 to TRBJ2-5, with D perhaps TRBD1 (6 bases). In germline, CDR1 is SEHNR, CDR2 FQNEAQ (reference sequence). The CDR3 loop spans 12 amino acids. The chain's CDR3 is CASRTGMETQYF. As DNA, the CDR3 is TGTGCCAGCCGAACAGGGATGGAGACTCAGTACTTC.

This chain links TRBV10-3 with TRBJ2-7; D possibly corresponds to TRBD1 (5 bases). Germline assignment: CDR1 ENHRY and CDR2 SYGVKD. V lost 1 base and J 5 bases, leaving 15 bases between the germline ends. The CDR3 is 15 residues long. This CDR3 is CAISELGVNYDEQYF. CDR3 DNA: TGTGCCATCAGTGAGTTAGGGGTCAACTATGACGAGCAGTACTTC.